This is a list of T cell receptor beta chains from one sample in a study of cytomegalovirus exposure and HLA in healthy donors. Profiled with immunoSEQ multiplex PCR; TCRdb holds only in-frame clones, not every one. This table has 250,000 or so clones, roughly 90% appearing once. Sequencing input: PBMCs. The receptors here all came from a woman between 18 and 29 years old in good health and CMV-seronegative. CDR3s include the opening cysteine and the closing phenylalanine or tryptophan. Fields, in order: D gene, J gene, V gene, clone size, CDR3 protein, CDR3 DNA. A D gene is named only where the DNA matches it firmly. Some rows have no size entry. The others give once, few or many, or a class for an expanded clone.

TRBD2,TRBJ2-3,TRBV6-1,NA,CASSETSGGTDTQYF,TGTGCCAGCAGTGAAACTAGCGGGGGGACAGATACGCAGTATTTT
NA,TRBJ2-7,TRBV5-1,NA,CASRKSPGSFDEQYF,TGCGCCAGCAGAAAATCCCCGGGGTCTTTCGACGAGCAGTACTTC
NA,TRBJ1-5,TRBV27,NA,CASTGSNQPQHF,TGTGCCAGCACGGGTAGCAATCAGCCCCAGCATTTT
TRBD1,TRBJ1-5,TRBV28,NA,CASRLDRAIDVGNQPQHF,TGTGCCAGCAGGCTCGACAGGGCGATCGATGTAGGCAATCAGCCCCAGCATTTT
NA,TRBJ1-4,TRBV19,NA,CASHQGNEKLFF,TGTGCCAGTCATCAGGGTAACGAAAAACTGTTTTTT
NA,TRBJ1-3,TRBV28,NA,CASSLTGPSGNTIYF,TGTGCCAGCAGTTTAACAGGGCCCTCTGGAAACACCATATATTTT
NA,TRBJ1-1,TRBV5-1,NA,CASSLALNTEAFF,TGCGCCAGCAGCTTGGCCTTGAACACTGAAGCTTTCTTT
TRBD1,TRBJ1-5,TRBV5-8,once,CASSHNRGSNQPQHF,TGTGCCAGCAGCCATAACAGGGGTAGCAATCAGCCCCAGCATTTT
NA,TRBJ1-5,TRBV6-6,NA,CASSYLGGVSNQPQHF,TGTGCCAGCAGTTACTTGGGGGGGGTTAGCAATCAGCCCCAGCATTTT
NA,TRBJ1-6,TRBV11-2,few,CASSSDRYSPLHF,TGTGCCAGCAGCTCAGACAGATATTCACCCCTCCACTTT
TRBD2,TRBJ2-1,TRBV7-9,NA,CASSRSPRGGNEQFF,TGTGCCAGCAGCCGCTCCCCCCGGGGGGGCAATGAGCAGTTCTTC
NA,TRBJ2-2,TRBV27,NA,CASSFRTNTGELFF,TGTGCCAGCAGTTTTAGAACGAACACCGGGGAGCTGTTTTTT
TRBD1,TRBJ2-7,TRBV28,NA,CASSRGQGNSYEQYF,TGTGCCAGCAGCCGAGGACAGGGAAACTCCTACGAGCAGTACTTC
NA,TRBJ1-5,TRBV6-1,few,CASSVGFGQPQHF,TGTGCCAGCAGTGTCGGGTTTGGTCAGCCCCAGCATTTT
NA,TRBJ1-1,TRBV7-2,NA,CASSRSRGSGTEAFF,TGTGCCAGCAGCCGGAGTAGGGGTTCGGGTACTGAAGCTTTCTTT
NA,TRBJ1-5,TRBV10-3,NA,CAISDIQPQHF,TGTGCCATCAGTGATATTCAGCCCCAGCATTTT
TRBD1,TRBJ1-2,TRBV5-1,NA,CASSLIRGTDYGYTF,TGCGCCAGCAGCCTTATTCGCGGGACAGACTATGGCTACACCTTC
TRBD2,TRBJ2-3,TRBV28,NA,CASSEIAGGRSGYTQYF,TGTGCCAGCAGTGAGATAGCGGGGGGCCGCTCCGGATATACGCAGTATTTT
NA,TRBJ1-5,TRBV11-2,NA,CASSTTPNQPQHF,TGTGCCAGCAGCACCACACCCAATCAGCCCCAGCATTTT
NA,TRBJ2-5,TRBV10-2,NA,CASSEVTKETQYF,TGCGCCAGCAGTGAGGTAACAAAAGAGACCCAGTACTTC
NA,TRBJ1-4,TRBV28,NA,CASSQEKLFF,TGTGCCAGCAGCCAAGAAAAACTGTTTTTT
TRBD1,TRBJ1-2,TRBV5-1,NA,CASSLEGQISGGYTF,TGCGCCAGCAGCTTGGAGGGACAGATCTCTGGAGGCTACACCTTC
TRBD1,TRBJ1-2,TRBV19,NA,CASSPRQGGYGYTF,TGTGCCAGTAGTCCCCGCCAGGGGGGCTATGGCTACACCTTC
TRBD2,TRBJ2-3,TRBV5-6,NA,CASSPRGGGGTDTQYF,TGTGCCAGCAGCCCTCGGGGGGGCGGGGGAACAGATACGCAGTATTTT
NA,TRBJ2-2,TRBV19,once,CASRWGLGTGELFF,TGTGCCAGTAGATGGGGACTCGGCACCGGGGAGCTGTTTTTT
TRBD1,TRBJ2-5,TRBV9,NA,CASSVYETTGGRETQYF,TGTGCCAGCAGCGTTTATGAAACGACAGGGGGCAGGGAGACCCAGTACTTC
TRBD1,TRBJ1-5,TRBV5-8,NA,CASSPGQGINQPQHF,TGTGCCAGCAGCCCGGGACAGGGCATTAATCAGCCCCAGCATTTT
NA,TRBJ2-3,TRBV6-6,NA,CASRPTGQPTDTQYF,TGTGCCAGCAGACCGACAGGCCAACCCACAGATACGCAGTATTTT
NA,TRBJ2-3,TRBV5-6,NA,CASSLLVGDRLTDTQYF,TGTGCCAGCAGCTTGTTGGTGGGCGATCGGCTCACAGATACGCAGTATTTT
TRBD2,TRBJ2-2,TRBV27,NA,CASSFGTSGVGELFF,TGTGCCAGCAGTTTCGGGACTAGCGGGGTCGGGGAGCTGTTTTTT
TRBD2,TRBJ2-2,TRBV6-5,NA,CASSYGLAVNTGELFF,TGTGCCAGCAGTTACGGACTAGCGGTGAACACCGGGGAGCTGTTTTTT
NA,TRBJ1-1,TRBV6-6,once,CASSYYRQNEAFF,TGTGCCAGCAGTTACTACCGACAGAATGAAGCTTTCTTT
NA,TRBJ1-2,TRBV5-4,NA,CASSLDDWAPTANYGYTF,TGTGCCAGCAGCTTGGATGATTGGGCACCGACAGCTAACTATGGCTACACCTTC
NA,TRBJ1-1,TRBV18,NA,CASSPPEVYQWNEAFF,TGTGCCAGCTCACCACCGGAGGTATATCAATGGAACGAAGCTTTCTTT
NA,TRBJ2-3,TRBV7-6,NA,CASSFDSLTSTDTQYF,TGTGCCAGCAGCTTCGACAGCCTAACTAGCACAGATACGCAGTATTTT
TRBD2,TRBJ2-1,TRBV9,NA,CASSQGLAGGYNEQFF,TGTGCCAGCAGCCAGGGCCTAGCGGGGGGATACAATGAGCAGTTCTTC
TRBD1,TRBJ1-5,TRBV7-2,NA,CASSPGQGNQPQHF,TGTGCCAGCAGCCCGGGACAGGGGAATCAGCCCCAGCATTTT
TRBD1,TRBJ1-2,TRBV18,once,CASSDTRGGTEVGSYTF,TGTGCCAGCTCAGATACGCGGGGCGGGACAGAGGTTGGAAGCTACACCTTC
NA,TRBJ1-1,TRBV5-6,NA,CASSLMGRDTKAFF,TGTGCCAGCAGCTTGATGGGTCGGGATACTAAAGCTTTCTTT
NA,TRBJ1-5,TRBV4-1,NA,CASRYRDYSNQPQHF,TGCGCCAGCAGATACAGGGATTATAGCAATCAGCCCCAGCATTTT
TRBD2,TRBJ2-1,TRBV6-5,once,CASSYLAGGHNEQFF,TGTGCCAGCAGTTACCTAGCGGGGGGGCACAATGAGCAGTTCTTC
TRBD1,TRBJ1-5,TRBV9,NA,CASSVEGDRAQPQHF,TGTGCCAGCAGCGTAGAGGGGGACAGGGCTCAGCCCCAGCATTTT
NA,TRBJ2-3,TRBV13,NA,CASSTTGKGGAGRTDTQYF,TGTGCCAGCAGCACGACAGGCAAAGGGGGGGCCGGACGAACAGATACGCAGTATTTT
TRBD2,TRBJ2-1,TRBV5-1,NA,CASSPPGTSGNEQFF,TGCGCCAGCAGCCCTCCCGGGACTAGCGGGAATGAGCAGTTCTTC
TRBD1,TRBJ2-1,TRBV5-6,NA,CASSSLFGTAYNEQFF,TGTGCCAGCAGCTCCCTGTTCGGGACAGCATACAATGAGCAGTTCTTC
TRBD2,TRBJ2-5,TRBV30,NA,CAWNGGAIETQYF,TGTGCCTGGAACGGGGGGGCGATAGAGACCCAGTACTTC
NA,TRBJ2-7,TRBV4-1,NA,CASSQGADEQYF,TGCGCCAGCAGCCAAGGGGCCGACGAGCAGTACTTC
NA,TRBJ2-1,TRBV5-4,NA,CASSFNRNEQFF,TGTGCCAGCAGCTTCAACCGGAATGAGCAGTTCTTC
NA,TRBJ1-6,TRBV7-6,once,CASSSAEGARNSPLHF,TGTGCCAGCAGCTCCGCAGAAGGGGCGCGTAATTCACCCCTCCACTTT
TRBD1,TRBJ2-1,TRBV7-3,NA,CASSLTRDSQSYNEQFF,TGTGCCAGCAGCTTAACCCGGGACAGCCAGTCCTACAATGAGCAGTTCTTC
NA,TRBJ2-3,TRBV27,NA,CASSLWRGFTDTQYF,TGTGCCAGCAGTTTATGGCGGGGCTTCACAGATACGCAGTATTTT
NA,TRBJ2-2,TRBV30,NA,CAWSLGPNTGELFF,TGTGCCTGGAGTCTAGGCCCGAACACCGGGGAGCTGTTTTTT